This T cell receptor (beta chain) is drawn from a study of post-analysis software for immune sequencing data. Across the study: The disease courses spanned relapsing-remitting, secondary progressive and progressive-relapsing forms of multiple sclerosis. Study-level results: F measure grouped same-batch samples tightly together. A few TRBV segments (TRBV5-6, TRBV5-1 and TRBV20-1 among them) occurred more frequently in patients than in controls.

The library was made from cDNA and included unique molecular identifiers. About 500,000 cDNA molecules came from 1 to 10 million T cells. TCRdb re-called the PCR reads through MiXCR, storing one row per CDR3 protein. Among fewer than 900,000 distinct CDR3 sequences listed, more than 45% were seen once. This clonotype occurred a few times. Antigen specificity is unknown. The CDR3 extends over 12 amino acids. With 1 base clipped from V and 10 bases from J, the junction kept 4 bases outside the gene matches. The germline CDR1 and CDR2 sequences are SGHDT and YYEEEE. V usage is TRBV5-6 and J usage is TRBJ1-1; 7 bases fit TRBD1. The TCR was taken from a girl aged 10 to 17 with multiple sclerosis. Sequences were obtained from blood. Here the CDR3 DNA reads TGTGCCAGCAGCTTGACAGGGGCTGGAGCTTTCTTT. It codes for CASSLTGAGAFF.